This T cell receptor (beta chain) was captured in a study of T-cell reconstitution after alpha-beta-depleted transplantation in children. Turning to this clonotype: Its antigen is currently unknown.

Preparing the TCRbeta library involved the use of unique molecular identifiers. TCRdb independently ran MiXCR on the PCR reads; one entry per CDR3 protein. The sample yields hundreds of thousands of distinct CDR3 sequences, under 15% seen once. Notes on the study in general: Some patients owed their high day-60 TCRbeta diversity to surviving recipient T cells and thymic progenitors.

Sequenced material: PBMCs, taken before TCRalphabeta/CD19-depleted stem cell transplant. This sequence originates from a girl between 2 and 10 years old with congenital amegakaryocytic thrombocytopenia, due to receive a stem cell transplant.

The CDR3 DNA reads as TGCAGTGCCCATCAGGATAGCGGGAGGGGCAACTACGAGCAGTACTTC. Translated: CSAHQDSGRGNYEQYF. The chain couples TRBV20-1 to TRBJ2-7, with 11 bases fitting TRBD2. Per germline, CDR1 DFQATT and CDR2 SNEGSKA (reference sequence). The trim removed 6 bases at V and 3 bases at J, leaving 13 bases unmatched. The CDR3 runs 16 residues.